The clone carrying this TCR beta chain rates as medium-sized. CDR3 length: 15 amino acids. Trimming took 3 bases from V and 3 from J; bases not matched to a gene: 3. Germline V lookup: CDR1 MDHEN, CDR2 SYDVKM. The sample comes from a study of T cells in localized non-small cell lung cancer. Here immunoSEQ multiplex PCR was the method, and the copy in TCRdb shows in-frame clones only, minus some. The sample holds under 40,000 clones, under 85% seen once. The J gene is TRBJ2-1, the V gene TRBV28; 9 positions agree with TRBD2. Material: peripheral blood, obtained before any cancer treatment. This sequence originates from a male donor aged 60 or over with stage II squamous cell lung carcinoma. Written as DNA, the CDR3 is TGTGCCAGCAGTTTCGGCGGGGGGGTCTACAATGAGCAGTTCTTC. It translates to CASSFGGGVYNEQFF.